These T cell receptor beta chains were read from a single sample in a study of shared clonotypes between healthy human individuals. Sequenced by immunoSEQ multiplex PCR; TCRdb stores in-frame clones only, minus some. This table has 2 million to 2.5 million clones, approximately 94% appearing once. Sequencing was performed on naive CD4+ T cells from PBMCs. All receptors come from a man between 18 and 29 years old in good health. Some clones in this sample may be carry-over from other donors' samples. The CDR3 runs from the conserved cysteine through the conserved F or W. The order of the fields is CDR3 DNA, CDR3 protein, J gene, clone size, V gene, D gene. The D gene is left open where the match is weak. A row's size may be missing; if present it is once, few, many or a size class.

CDR3nt: TGCAGCGTTATCAGGCCCATATCAGGCGTTAGCACAGATACGCAGTATTTT; CDR3aa: CSVIRPISGVSTDTQYF; j_gene: TRBJ2-3; abundance: few; v_gene: TRBV29-1; d_gene: NA
CDR3nt: TGTGCCAGCAGCTTGGGAAGGTCCTACGAGCAGTACTTC; CDR3aa: CASSLGRSYEQYF; j_gene: TRBJ2-7; abundance: NA; v_gene: TRBV5-4; d_gene: NA
CDR3nt: TGCGCCAGCAGCTCGACAGGGGCCCCAAGCTATGGCTACACCTTC; CDR3aa: CASSSTGAPSYGYTF; j_gene: TRBJ1-2; abundance: once; v_gene: TRBV5-1; d_gene: TRBD1
CDR3nt: TGTGCCAGCAGCCTTGGACCGAGCAGAGAGACCCAGTACTTC; CDR3aa: CASSLGPSRETQYF; j_gene: TRBJ2-5; abundance: NA; v_gene: TRBV7-3; d_gene: NA
CDR3nt: TGTGCCAGCAGCTTAGCGTATAACAGGGATGAGACCCAGTACTTC; CDR3aa: CASSLAYNRDETQYF; j_gene: TRBJ2-5; abundance: NA; v_gene: TRBV7-2; d_gene: NA
CDR3nt: TGCAGCGTTGCCCCCCCTAGCGGGTACGAGCAGTACTTC; CDR3aa: CSVAPPSGYEQYF; j_gene: TRBJ2-7; abundance: NA; v_gene: TRBV29-1; d_gene: TRBD2
CDR3nt: TGTGCCAGCAGTGACCCGGGACGGAGCTCCTACGAGCAGTACTTC; CDR3aa: CASSDPGRSSYEQYF; j_gene: TRBJ2-7; abundance: once; v_gene: TRBV6-6; d_gene: NA
CDR3nt: TGTGCCAGCAGTTTATGGGACAGCCAAGAGACCCAGTACTTC; CDR3aa: CASSLWDSQETQYF; j_gene: TRBJ2-5; abundance: NA; v_gene: TRBV28; d_gene: NA
CDR3nt: TGTGCCTGGAGTAGGAGGCCTAGGGGCCAGTACTTC; CDR3aa: CAWSRRPRGQYF; j_gene: TRBJ2-5; abundance: NA; v_gene: TRBV30; d_gene: NA
CDR3nt: TGTGCCACCAGCAGCCCCTCAGATAATGAGCAGTTCTTC; CDR3aa: CATSSPSDNEQFF; j_gene: TRBJ2-1; abundance: NA; v_gene: TRBV15; d_gene: NA
CDR3nt: TGTGCCAGCAGTGGCGGGTGGGCGGGATCAGATACGCAGTATTTT; CDR3aa: CASSGGWAGSDTQYF; j_gene: TRBJ2-3; abundance: NA; v_gene: TRBV27; d_gene: NA
CDR3nt: TGCGCCAGCAGCCAAGTCCTATTTACTAGCGGGAGTAGGGTAGACAATGAGCAGTTCTTC; CDR3aa: CASSQVLFTSGSRVDNEQFF; j_gene: TRBJ2-1; abundance: NA; v_gene: TRBV4-1; d_gene: TRBD2
CDR3nt: TGTGCCAGCAGCGTAGGGAGGGATAGCAATCAGCCCCAGCATTTT; CDR3aa: CASSVGRDSNQPQHF; j_gene: TRBJ1-5; abundance: NA; v_gene: TRBV9; d_gene: NA
CDR3nt: TGTGCCAGTAGCCCGACAGGATATGGCTACACCTTC; CDR3aa: CASSPTGYGYTF; j_gene: TRBJ1-2; abundance: NA; v_gene: TRBV19; d_gene: NA
CDR3nt: TGTGCCAGCACCCCCAGCGGGAGGTTCACAGATACGCAGTATTTT; CDR3aa: CASTPSGRFTDTQYF; j_gene: TRBJ2-3; abundance: NA; v_gene: TRBV11-2; d_gene: TRBD2
CDR3nt: TGTGCCATCAGGGAAGAGCCCAATCAGCCCCAGCATTTT; CDR3aa: CAIREEPNQPQHF; j_gene: TRBJ1-5; abundance: NA; v_gene: TRBV10-3; d_gene: NA
CDR3nt: TGTGCCAGTAGTTGGACAGGCTGGAGGGAGCAAGAGACCCAGTACTTC; CDR3aa: CASSWTGWREQETQYF; j_gene: TRBJ2-5; abundance: NA; v_gene: TRBV19; d_gene: NA
CDR3nt: TGTGCCAGCTCACCGACAGGGGCGAACACTGAAGCTTTCTTT; CDR3aa: CASSPTGANTEAFF; j_gene: TRBJ1-1; abundance: NA; v_gene: TRBV18; d_gene: TRBD1
CDR3nt: TGTGCCAGCAGCGGCGCGGGACTGGGGGAGGGGAGGGAGGCTGAAGCTTTCTTT; CDR3aa: CASSGAGLGEGREAEAFF; j_gene: TRBJ1-1; abundance: NA; v_gene: TRBV9; d_gene: NA
CDR3nt: TGTGCCAGCAGTTTTAGCAGACGAAGACGGTTCGAGACCCAGTACTTC; CDR3aa: CASSFSRRRRFETQYF; j_gene: TRBJ2-5; abundance: NA; v_gene: TRBV27; d_gene: NA
CDR3nt: TGTGCCAGCAGTAACGGAAGGGGCACAGATACGCAGTATTTT; CDR3aa: CASSNGRGTDTQYF; j_gene: TRBJ2-3; abundance: NA; v_gene: TRBV28; d_gene: NA
CDR3nt: TGCGCCAGCAGCCGGGGGCCGTACTTC; CDR3aa: CASSRGPYF; j_gene: TRBJ2-7; abundance: NA; v_gene: TRBV5-1; d_gene: NA
CDR3nt: TGTGCCAGCAGACAAATGGGGGTCGGGCAGCCCCAGCATTTT; CDR3aa: CASRQMGVGQPQHF; j_gene: TRBJ1-5; abundance: NA; v_gene: TRBV7-2; d_gene: NA
CDR3nt: TGTGCCTGGAGTGGGACCCAGGGCCGCTCCTACAATGAGCAGTTCTTC; CDR3aa: CAWSGTQGRSYNEQFF; j_gene: TRBJ2-1; abundance: NA; v_gene: TRBV30; d_gene: NA
CDR3nt: TGTGCCAGCTCACCCATTATAGGACAGAACACCGGGGAGCTGTTTTTT; CDR3aa: CASSPIIGQNTGELFF; j_gene: TRBJ2-2; abundance: NA; v_gene: TRBV18; d_gene: NA
CDR3nt: TGCAGCGTGGAGGGACTAGCCAACAATGAGCAGTTCTTC; CDR3aa: CSVEGLANNEQFF; j_gene: TRBJ2-1; abundance: NA; v_gene: TRBV29-1; d_gene: TRBD2
CDR3nt: TGTGCCAGTAGTTTCCTCCCCCCGGGAGGCTCGCCCCCGATTCAGTACTTC; CDR3aa: CASSFLPPGGSPPIQYF; j_gene: TRBJ2-4; abundance: NA; v_gene: TRBV19; d_gene: TRBD2
CDR3nt: TGTGCCAGCTCACCGGTTGCCAGGGCAGATACGCAGTATTTT; CDR3aa: CASSPVARADTQYF; j_gene: TRBJ2-3; abundance: NA; v_gene: TRBV18; d_gene: NA
CDR3nt: TGTGCCAGCAGTCTAAGTTACAATGAGCAGTTCTTC; CDR3aa: CASSLSYNEQFF; j_gene: TRBJ2-1; abundance: NA; v_gene: TRBV28; d_gene: NA
CDR3nt: TGCGCCAGCAGCCAAGATTACGCTAGCGGGAGGGTTCGCACAGATACGCAGTATTTT; CDR3aa: CASSQDYASGRVRTDTQYF; j_gene: TRBJ2-3; abundance: NA; v_gene: TRBV4-3; d_gene: TRBD2
CDR3nt: TGTGCCAGCATCCTCCGGAGGCGGGAGGGCCCCCATGAGCAGTTCTTC; CDR3aa: CASILRRREGPHEQFF; j_gene: TRBJ2-1; abundance: NA; v_gene: TRBV27; d_gene: TRBD2
CDR3nt: TGTGCCAGCAGACCAGACAGGACTAGCGGGAGGGCGGCGTACAATGAGCAGTTCTTC; CDR3aa: CASRPDRTSGRAAYNEQFF; j_gene: TRBJ2-1; abundance: NA; v_gene: TRBV27; d_gene: TRBD2
CDR3nt: TGCACCAGCAGCCAACCACCGAAAACCAGCTCCTACAATGAGCAGTTCTTC; CDR3aa: CTSSQPPKTSSYNEQFF; j_gene: TRBJ2-1; abundance: NA; v_gene: TRBV1; d_gene: NA
CDR3nt: TGTGCCAGCAGTACCATCGGGACAGTCCAAGAGACCCAGTACTTC; CDR3aa: CASSTIGTVQETQYF; j_gene: TRBJ2-5; abundance: NA; v_gene: TRBV27; d_gene: TRBD1
CDR3nt: TGTGCCAGCAGTTATACCGCAGGCCCCAATCAGCCCCAGCATTTT; CDR3aa: CASSYTAGPNQPQHF; j_gene: TRBJ1-5; abundance: few; v_gene: TRBV28; d_gene: NA
CDR3nt: TGTGCCAGCAGCTCACTGGGACTATTGAACACCGGGGAGCTGTTTTTT; CDR3aa: CASSSLGLLNTGELFF; j_gene: TRBJ2-2; abundance: NA; v_gene: TRBV7-2; d_gene: TRBD2
CDR3nt: TGCGCCAGCAGCTTGAGGGCCAGGGCGGGAGGCGAGCAGTACTTC; CDR3aa: CASSLRARAGGEQYF; j_gene: TRBJ2-7; abundance: NA; v_gene: TRBV5-1; d_gene: TRBD2
CDR3nt: TGTGCCAGCAGTTTGTATAGGAACACCGGGGAGCTGTTTTTT; CDR3aa: CASSLYRNTGELFF; j_gene: TRBJ2-2; abundance: NA; v_gene: TRBV28; d_gene: NA
CDR3nt: TGTGCCAGCAGCTTAGTAAGAGGGGCAGATACGCAGTATTTT; CDR3aa: CASSLVRGADTQYF; j_gene: TRBJ2-3; abundance: NA; v_gene: TRBV7-2; d_gene: NA
CDR3nt: TGTGCCAGCAGCCCTGAGACCCACTATGGCTACACCTTC; CDR3aa: CASSPETHYGYTF; j_gene: TRBJ1-2; abundance: NA; v_gene: TRBV7-9; d_gene: NA
CDR3nt: TGTGCCAGCAGCTTACCAGGGAACACTGAAGCTTTCTTT; CDR3aa: CASSLPGNTEAFF; j_gene: TRBJ1-1; abundance: NA; v_gene: TRBV11-2; d_gene: NA
CDR3nt: TGTGCCAGCTCACCGAGCTTGGGGGCTCGTGAAAAACTGTTTTTT; CDR3aa: CASSPSLGAREKLFF; j_gene: TRBJ1-4; abundance: NA; v_gene: TRBV18; d_gene: NA
CDR3nt: TGCGCCAGCAGTCGACCCGACCAAACAGATACGCAGTATTTT; CDR3aa: CASSRPDQTDTQYF; j_gene: TRBJ2-3; abundance: NA; v_gene: TRBV5-1; d_gene: NA
CDR3nt: TGTGCCAGCAGTCTACAGGGGACAGGGGGTCAAGAGACCCAGTACTTC; CDR3aa: CASSLQGTGGQETQYF; j_gene: TRBJ2-5; abundance: once; v_gene: TRBV27; d_gene: TRBD1
CDR3nt: TGTGCCAGCAGTGGTACCCAAGAGACCCAGTACTTC; CDR3aa: CASSGTQETQYF; j_gene: TRBJ2-5; abundance: NA; v_gene: TRBV2; d_gene: NA
CDR3nt: TGTGCCAGCAGTTTATCCCTAGCTTCCCCCGGGGGGAATGAGCAGTTCTTC; CDR3aa: CASSLSLASPGGNEQFF; j_gene: TRBJ2-1; abundance: NA; v_gene: TRBV28; d_gene: TRBD2
CDR3nt: TGTGCCAGCCGTAGGGAGGGGGGATTGGGCACTGAAGCTTTCTTT; CDR3aa: CASRREGGLGTEAFF; j_gene: TRBJ1-1; abundance: NA; v_gene: TRBV2; d_gene: NA
CDR3nt: TGTGCCAGCAGCCCCTCTAGCGGGAGGAACAATGAGCAGTTCTTC; CDR3aa: CASSPSSGRNNEQFF; j_gene: TRBJ2-1; abundance: NA; v_gene: TRBV28; d_gene: TRBD2
CDR3nt: TGTGCCAGTAGTATGCTGAACACCGGGGAGCTGTTTTTT; CDR3aa: CASSMLNTGELFF; j_gene: TRBJ2-2; abundance: NA; v_gene: TRBV19; d_gene: NA
CDR3nt: TGTGCCAGCAGCCTGTGGGTGGGGAACACTGAAGCTTTCTTT; CDR3aa: CASSLWVGNTEAFF; j_gene: TRBJ1-1; abundance: once; v_gene: TRBV5-5; d_gene: NA
CDR3nt: TGTGCCTGGAGTGTCCCCCGGCCCCAGGGGACCCAGTACTTC; CDR3aa: CAWSVPRPQGTQYF; j_gene: TRBJ2-5; abundance: NA; v_gene: TRBV30; d_gene: NA
CDR3nt: TGTGCCAGCAGCCGGACTAGCGGGAAGTACTTC; CDR3aa: CASSRTSGKYF; j_gene: TRBJ2-5; abundance: NA; v_gene: TRBV28; d_gene: TRBD2
CDR3nt: TGTGCCAGCAGTGAAGACAGGGGGTTTAGGACTGAAGCTTTCTTT; CDR3aa: CASSEDRGFRTEAFF; j_gene: TRBJ1-1; abundance: NA; v_gene: TRBV6-1; d_gene: TRBD1